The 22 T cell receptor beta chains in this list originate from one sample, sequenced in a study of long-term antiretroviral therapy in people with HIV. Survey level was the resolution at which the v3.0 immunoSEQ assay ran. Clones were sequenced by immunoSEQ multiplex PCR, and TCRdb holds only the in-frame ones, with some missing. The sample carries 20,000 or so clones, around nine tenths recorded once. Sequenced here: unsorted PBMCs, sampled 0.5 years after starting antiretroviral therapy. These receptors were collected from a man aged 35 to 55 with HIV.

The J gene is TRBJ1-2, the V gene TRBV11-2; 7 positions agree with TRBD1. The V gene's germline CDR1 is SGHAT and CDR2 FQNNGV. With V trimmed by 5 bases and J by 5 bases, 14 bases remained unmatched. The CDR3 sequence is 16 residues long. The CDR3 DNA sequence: TGTGCCAGCAGCCCGTTGACAGGGACTATCTTATATGGCTACACCTTC. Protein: CASSPLTGTILYGYTF.

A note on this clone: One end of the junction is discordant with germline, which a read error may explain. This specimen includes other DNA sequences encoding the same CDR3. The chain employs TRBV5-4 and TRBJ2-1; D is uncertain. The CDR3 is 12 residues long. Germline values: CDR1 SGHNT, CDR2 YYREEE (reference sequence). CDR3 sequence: CASSLPSNEQFF. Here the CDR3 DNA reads TGTGCTAGCAGCTTGCCTAGCAATGAGCAGTTCTTC.

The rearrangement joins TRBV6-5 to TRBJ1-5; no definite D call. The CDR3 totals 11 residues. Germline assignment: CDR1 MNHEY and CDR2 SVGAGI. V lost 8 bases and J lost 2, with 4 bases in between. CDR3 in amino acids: CASGGNQPQHF. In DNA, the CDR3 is TGTGCCAGCGGTGGCAATCAGCCCCAGCATTTT.

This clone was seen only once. CDR3 in amino acids: CASSLGGVGTEAFF. The CDR3 DNA is TGTGCCAGCAGTTTAGGAGGGGTGGGCACTGAAGCTTTCTTT. The chain is built from TRBV28 and TRBJ1-1, with D possibly being TRBD1 (5 bases). V was shortened by 2 bases and J by 4 bases, with 11 bases between the two germline ends. Germline V gives CDR1 MDHEN, CDR2 SYDVKM. The CDR3 is 14 amino acids.

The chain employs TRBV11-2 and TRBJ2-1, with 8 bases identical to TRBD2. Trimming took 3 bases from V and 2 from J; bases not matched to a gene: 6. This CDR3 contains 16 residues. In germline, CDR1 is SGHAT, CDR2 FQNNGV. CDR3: CASSFAGTRAYNEQFF. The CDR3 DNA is TGTGCCAGCAGCTTTGCCGGGACTAGGGCCTACAATGAGCAGTTCTTC.

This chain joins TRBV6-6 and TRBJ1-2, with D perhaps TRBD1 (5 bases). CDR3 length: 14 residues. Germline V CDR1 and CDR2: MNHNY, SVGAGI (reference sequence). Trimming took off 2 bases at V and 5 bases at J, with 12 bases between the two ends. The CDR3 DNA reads TGTGCCAGCAGTTACGAAGGGGCGTTTTATGGCTACACCTTC. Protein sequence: CASSYEGAFYGYTF.

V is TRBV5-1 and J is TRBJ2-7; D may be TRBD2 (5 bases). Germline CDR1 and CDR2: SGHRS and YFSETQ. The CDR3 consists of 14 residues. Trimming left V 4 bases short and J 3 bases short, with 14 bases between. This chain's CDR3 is CASSPTGSFYEQYF. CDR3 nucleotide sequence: TGCGCCAGCAGCCCCACGGGGTCCTTCTACGAGCAGTACTTC.

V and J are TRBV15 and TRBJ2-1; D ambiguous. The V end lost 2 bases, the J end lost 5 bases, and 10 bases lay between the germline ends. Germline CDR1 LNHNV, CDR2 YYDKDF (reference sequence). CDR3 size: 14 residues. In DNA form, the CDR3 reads TGTGCCACCAGCAGATCGCGGCACGACAATGAGCAGTTCTTC. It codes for CATSRSRHDNEQFF.

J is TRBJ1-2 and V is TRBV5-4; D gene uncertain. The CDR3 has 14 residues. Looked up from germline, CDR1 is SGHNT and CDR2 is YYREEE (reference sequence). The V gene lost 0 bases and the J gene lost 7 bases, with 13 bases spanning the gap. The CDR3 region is CASSLGGAMSGYTF. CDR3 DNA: TGTGCCAGCAGCTTGGGGGGAGCCATGAGTGGCTACACCTTC.

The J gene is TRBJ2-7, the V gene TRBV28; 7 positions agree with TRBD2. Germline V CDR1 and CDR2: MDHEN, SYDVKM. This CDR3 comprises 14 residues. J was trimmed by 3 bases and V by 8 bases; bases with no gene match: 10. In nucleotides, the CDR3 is TGTGCCAGCCAGAGTATAGGCGGGGGCTACGAGCAGTACTTC. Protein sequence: CASQSIGGGYEQYF.

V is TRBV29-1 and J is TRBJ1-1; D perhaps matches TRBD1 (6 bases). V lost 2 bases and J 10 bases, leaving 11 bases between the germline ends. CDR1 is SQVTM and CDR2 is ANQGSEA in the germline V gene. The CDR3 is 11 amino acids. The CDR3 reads CSVERGSGAFF. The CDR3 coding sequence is TGCAGCGTTGAAAGGGGGTCAGGAGCTTTCTTT.

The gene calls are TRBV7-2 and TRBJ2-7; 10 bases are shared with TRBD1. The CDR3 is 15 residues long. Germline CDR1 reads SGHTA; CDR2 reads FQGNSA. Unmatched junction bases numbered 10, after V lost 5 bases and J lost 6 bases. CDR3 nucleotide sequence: TGTGCCAGCAGCCCGCAGACAGGGGGCGCGGGCGAGCAGTACTTC. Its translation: CASSPQTGGAGEQYF.

In DNA form, the CDR3 reads TGTGCCAGCAGGCCCATCGTGGTGGCTGAGACCCAGTACTTC. Its translation: CASRPIVVAETQYF. This chain joins TRBV27 and TRBJ2-5; D call uncertain. The CDR3 runs to 14 residues. V was clipped by 6 bases and J by 5 bases, with 16 bases between them. Germline loops: CDR1 MNHEY, CDR2 SMNVEV (reference sequence).

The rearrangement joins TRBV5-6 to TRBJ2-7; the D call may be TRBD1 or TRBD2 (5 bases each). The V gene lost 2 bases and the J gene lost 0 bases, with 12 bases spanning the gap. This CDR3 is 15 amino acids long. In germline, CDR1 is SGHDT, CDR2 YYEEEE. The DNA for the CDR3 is TGTGCCAGCAGCTTAGGCCCGGGGCCCTCCTACGAGCAGTACTTC. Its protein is CASSLGPGPSYEQYF.

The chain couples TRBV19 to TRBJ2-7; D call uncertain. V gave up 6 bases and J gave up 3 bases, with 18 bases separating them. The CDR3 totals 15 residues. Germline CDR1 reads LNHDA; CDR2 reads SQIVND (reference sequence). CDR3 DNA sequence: TGTGCCAGTAGCCCTGGCATCGGCCACCGCTACGAGCAGTACTTC. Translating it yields CASSPGIGHRYEQYF.

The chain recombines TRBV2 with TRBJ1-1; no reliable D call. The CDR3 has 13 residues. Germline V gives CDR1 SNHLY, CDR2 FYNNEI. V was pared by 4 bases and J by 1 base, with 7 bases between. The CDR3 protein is CASSGSRNTEAFF. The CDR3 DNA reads TGTGCCAGCAGTGGCTCCCGGAACACTGAAGCTTTCTTT.

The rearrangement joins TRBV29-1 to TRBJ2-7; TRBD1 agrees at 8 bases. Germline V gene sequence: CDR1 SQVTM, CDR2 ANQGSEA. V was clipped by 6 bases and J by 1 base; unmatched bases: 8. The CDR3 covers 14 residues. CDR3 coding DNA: TGCAGCGTCGCCACTCGGGACAGGTCCTACGAGCAGTACTTC. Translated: CSVATRDRSYEQYF.

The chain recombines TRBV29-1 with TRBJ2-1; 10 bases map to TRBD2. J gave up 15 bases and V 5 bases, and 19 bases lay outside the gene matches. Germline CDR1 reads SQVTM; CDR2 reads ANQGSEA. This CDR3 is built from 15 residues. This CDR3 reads CSVPSTGTSALWLFF. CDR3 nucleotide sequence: TGCAGCGTTCCCTCTACCGGGACTAGCGCCTTGTGGCTGTTCTTC.

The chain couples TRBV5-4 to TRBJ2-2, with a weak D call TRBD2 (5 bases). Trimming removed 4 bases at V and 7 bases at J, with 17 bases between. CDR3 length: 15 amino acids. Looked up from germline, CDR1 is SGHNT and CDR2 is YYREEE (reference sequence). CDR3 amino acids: CASSGGRTGDGELFF. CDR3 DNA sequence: TGTGCCAGCAGCGGAGGTCGCACGGGCGACGGGGAGCTGTTTTTT.

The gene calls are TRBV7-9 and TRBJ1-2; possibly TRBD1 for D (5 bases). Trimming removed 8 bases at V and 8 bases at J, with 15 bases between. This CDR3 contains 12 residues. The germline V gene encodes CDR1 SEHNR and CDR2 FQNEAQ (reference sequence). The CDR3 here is CASESRGPGYTF. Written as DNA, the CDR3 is TGTGCCAGCGAATCAAGGGGTCCCGGCTACACCTTC.

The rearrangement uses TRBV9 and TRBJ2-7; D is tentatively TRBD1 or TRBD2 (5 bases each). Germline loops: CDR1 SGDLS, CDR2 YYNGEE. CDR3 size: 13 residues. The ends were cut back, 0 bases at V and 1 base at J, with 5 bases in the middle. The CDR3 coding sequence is TGTGCCAGCAGCGTAGGGGGGTCCTACGAGCAGTACTTC. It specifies CASSVGGSYEQYF.

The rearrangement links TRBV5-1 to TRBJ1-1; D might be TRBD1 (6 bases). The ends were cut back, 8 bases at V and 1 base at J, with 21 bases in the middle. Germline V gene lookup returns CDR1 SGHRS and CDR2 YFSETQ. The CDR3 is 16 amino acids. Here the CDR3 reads CASFRGPGGRNTEAFF. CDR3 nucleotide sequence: TGCGCCAGTTTCCGGGGGCCTGGGGGACGGAACACTGAAGCTTTCTTT.